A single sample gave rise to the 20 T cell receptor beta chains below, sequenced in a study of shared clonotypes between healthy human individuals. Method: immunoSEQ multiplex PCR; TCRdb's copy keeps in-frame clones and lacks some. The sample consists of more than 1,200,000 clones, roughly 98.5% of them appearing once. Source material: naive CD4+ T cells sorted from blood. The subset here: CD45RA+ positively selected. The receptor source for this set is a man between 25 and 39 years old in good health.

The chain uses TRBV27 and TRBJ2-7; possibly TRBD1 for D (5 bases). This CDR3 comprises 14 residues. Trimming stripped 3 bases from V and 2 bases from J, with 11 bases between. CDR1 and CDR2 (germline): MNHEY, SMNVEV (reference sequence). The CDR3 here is CASSLGTGPYEQYF. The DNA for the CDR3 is TGTGCCAGCAGTTTGGGCACAGGACCCTACGAGCAGTACTTC.

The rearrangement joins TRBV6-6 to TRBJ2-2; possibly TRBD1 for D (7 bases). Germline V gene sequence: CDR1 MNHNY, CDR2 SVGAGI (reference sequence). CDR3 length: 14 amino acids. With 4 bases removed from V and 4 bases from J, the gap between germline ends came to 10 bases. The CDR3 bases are TGTGCCAGCAGTTCCCAGGGGGGCACCGGGGAGCTGTTTTTT. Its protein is CASSSQGGTGELFF.

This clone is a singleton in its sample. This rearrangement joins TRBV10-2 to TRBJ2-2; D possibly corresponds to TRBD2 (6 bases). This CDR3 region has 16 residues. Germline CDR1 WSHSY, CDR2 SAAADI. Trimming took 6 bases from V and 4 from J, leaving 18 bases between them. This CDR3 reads CASSPWGEAGTGELFF. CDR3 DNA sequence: TGCGCCAGCAGCCCTTGGGGGGAGGCCGGCACCGGGGAGCTGTTTTTT.

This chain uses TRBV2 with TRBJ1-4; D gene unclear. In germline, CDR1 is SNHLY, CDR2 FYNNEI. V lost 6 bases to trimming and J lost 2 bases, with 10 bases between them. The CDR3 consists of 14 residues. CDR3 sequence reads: CASSFFGTNEKLFF. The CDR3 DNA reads TGTGCCAGCAGCTTCTTCGGGACTAATGAAAAACTGTTTTTT.

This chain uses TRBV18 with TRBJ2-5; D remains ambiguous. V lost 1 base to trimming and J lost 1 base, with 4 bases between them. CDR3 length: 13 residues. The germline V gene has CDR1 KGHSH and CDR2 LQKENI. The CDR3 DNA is TGTGCCAGCTCACCACGCTTCCAAGAGACCCAGTACTTC. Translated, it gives CASSPRFQETQYF. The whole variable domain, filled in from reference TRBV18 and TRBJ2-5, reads NAGVMQNPRHLVRRRGQEARLRCSPMKGHSHVYWYRQLPEEGLKFMVYLQKENIIDESGMPKERFSAEFPKEGPSILRIQQVVRGDSAAYFCASSPRFQETQYFGPGTRLLVL.

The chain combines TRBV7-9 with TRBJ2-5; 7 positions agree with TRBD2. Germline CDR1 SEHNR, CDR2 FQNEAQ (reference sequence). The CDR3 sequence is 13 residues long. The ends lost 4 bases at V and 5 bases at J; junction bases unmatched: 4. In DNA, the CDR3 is TGTGCCAGCAGCTGGACTAGGGCGGAGACCCAGTACTTC. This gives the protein CASSWTRAETQYF. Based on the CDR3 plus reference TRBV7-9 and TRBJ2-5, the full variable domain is DTGVSQNPRHKITKRGQNVTFRCDPISEHNRLYWYRQTLGQGPEFLTYFQNEAQLEKSRLLSDRFSAERPKGSFSTLEIQRTEQGDSAMYLCASSWTRAETQYFGPGTRLLVL.

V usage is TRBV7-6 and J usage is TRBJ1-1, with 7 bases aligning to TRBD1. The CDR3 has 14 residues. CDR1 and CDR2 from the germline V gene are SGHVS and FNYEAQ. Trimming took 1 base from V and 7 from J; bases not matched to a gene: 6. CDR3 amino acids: CASSLGPGQLEAFF. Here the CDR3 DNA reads TGTGCCAGCAGCTTAGGGCCGGGACAGCTTGAAGCTTTCTTT.

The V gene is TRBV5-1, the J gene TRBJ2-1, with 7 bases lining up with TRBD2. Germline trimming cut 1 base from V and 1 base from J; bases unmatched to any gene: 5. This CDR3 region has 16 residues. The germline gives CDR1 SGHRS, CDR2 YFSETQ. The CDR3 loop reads CASSLRPSGSYNEQFF. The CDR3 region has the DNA TGCGCCAGCAGCTTGAGGCCTAGCGGATCCTACAATGAGCAGTTCTTC. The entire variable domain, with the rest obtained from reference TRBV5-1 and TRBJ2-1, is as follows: KAGVTQTPRYLIKTRGQQVTLSCSPISGHRSVSWYQQTPGQGLQFLFEYFSETQRNKGNFPGRFSGRQFSNSRSEMNVSTLELGDSALYLCASSLRPSGSYNEQFFGPGTRLTVL.

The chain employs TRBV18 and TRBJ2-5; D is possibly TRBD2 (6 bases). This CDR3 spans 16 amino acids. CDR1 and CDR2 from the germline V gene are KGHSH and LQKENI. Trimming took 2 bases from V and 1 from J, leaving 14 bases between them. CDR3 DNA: TGTGCCAGCTCACCATCGGCGACTAGTTTCCAAGAGACCCAGTACTTC. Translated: CASSPSATSFQETQYF.

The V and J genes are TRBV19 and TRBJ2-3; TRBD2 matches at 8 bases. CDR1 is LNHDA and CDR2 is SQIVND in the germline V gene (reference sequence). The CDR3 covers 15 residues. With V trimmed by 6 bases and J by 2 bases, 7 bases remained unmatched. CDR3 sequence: CASRRREGLTDTQYF. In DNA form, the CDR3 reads TGTGCCAGTAGAAGACGGGAGGGCCTCACAGATACGCAGTATTTT.

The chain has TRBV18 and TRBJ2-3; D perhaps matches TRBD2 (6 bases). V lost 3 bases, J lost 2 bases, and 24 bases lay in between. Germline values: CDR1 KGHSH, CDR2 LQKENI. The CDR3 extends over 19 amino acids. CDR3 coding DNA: TGTGCCAGCTCACCGACGGGGACTCTACTCCCCAAGGCCACAGATACGCAGTATTTT. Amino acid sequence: CASSPTGTLLPKATDTQYF.

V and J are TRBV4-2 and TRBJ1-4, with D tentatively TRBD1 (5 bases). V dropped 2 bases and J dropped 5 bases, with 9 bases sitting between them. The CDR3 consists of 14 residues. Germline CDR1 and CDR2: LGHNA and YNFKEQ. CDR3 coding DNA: TGTGCCAGCAGCCAATCGGGGCTGAATGAAAAACTGTTTTTT. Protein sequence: CASSQSGLNEKLFF.

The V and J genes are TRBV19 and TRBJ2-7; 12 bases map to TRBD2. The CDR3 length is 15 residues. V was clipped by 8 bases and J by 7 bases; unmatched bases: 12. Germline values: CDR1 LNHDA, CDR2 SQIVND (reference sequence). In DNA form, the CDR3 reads TGTGCCAGTCAACTCCTAGCGGGAGGGCCGGGGGAGCAGTACTTC. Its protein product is CASQLLAGGPGEQYF.

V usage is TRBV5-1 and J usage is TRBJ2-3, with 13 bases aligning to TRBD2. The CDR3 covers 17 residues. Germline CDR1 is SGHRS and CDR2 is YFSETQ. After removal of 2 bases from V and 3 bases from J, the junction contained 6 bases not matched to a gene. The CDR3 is CASSFGLAGVLTDTQYF. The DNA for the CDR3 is TGCGCCAGCAGCTTTGGACTAGCGGGAGTATTGACAGATACGCAGTATTTT.

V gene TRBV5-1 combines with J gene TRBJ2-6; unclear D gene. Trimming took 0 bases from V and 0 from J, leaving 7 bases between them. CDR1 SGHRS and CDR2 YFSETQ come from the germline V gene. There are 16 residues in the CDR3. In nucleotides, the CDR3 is TGCGCCAGCAGCTTGGGGATGATCTCTGGGGCCAACGTCCTGACTTTC. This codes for CASSLGMISGANVLTF.

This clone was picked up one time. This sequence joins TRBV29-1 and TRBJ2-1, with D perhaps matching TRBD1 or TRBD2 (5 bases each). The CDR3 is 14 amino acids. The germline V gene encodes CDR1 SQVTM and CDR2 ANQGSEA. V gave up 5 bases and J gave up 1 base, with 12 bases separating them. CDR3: CSVKGTDSYNEQFF. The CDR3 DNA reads TGCAGCGTTAAAGGGACCGATTCCTACAATGAGCAGTTCTTC.

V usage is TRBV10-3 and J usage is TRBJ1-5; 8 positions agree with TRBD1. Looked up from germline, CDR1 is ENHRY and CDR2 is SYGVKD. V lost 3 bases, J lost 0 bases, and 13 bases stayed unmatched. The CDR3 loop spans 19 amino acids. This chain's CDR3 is CAISDVGDRGLYSNQPQHF. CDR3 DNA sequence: TGTGCCATCAGTGACGTCGGTGACAGGGGCCTCTATAGCAATCAGCCCCAGCATTTT.

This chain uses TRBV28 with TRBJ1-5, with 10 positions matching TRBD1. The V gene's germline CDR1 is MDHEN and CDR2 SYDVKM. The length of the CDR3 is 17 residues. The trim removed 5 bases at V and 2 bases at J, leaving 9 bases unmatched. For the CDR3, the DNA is TGTGCCAGCAGTCCAACCGCCGGGACAGGGGGCAATCAGCCCCAGCATTTT. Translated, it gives CASSPTAGTGGNQPQHF.

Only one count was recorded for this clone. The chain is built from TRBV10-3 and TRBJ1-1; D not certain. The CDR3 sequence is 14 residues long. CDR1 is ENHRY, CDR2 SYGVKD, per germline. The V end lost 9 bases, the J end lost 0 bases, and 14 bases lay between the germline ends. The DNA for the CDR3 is TGTGCCATATCCTACAGCCAGCTGAACACTGAAGCTTTCTTT. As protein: CAISYSQLNTEAFF.

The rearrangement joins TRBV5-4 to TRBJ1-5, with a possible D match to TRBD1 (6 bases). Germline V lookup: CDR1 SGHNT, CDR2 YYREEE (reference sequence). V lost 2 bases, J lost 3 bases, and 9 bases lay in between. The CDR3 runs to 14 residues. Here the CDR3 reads CASSLPGANQPQHF. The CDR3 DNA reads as TGTGCCAGCAGCTTACCGGGGGCCAATCAGCCCCAGCATTTT.